The 16 T cell receptor beta chains reported below all come from one sample, sequenced in a study of T cell responses to AZD1222 COVID-19 vaccine. Repertoires were generated with immunoSEQ multiplex PCR, while TCRdb's copy carries only in-frame clones and drops some. Of roughly 110,000 clones detected, about 86% appear once; the ten largest clones hold 10% to 15%. The sample here was peripheral blood, taken on day 0 of AZD1222 vaccination. Receptors originate from an adult in good health.

This clone was counted a few times. This rearrangement joins TRBV6-1 to TRBJ1-1; 9 nucleotides align to TRBD1. This CDR3 is 16 amino acids long. Germline CDR1 MNHNS, CDR2 SASEGT. The trim removed 4 bases at V and 0 bases at J, leaving 6 bases unmatched. The CDR3 DNA reads TGTGCCAGCAGTGCGGGACAGGGCTTTATGAACACTGAAGCTTTCTTT. Translated: CASSAGQGFMNTEAFF.

This clone was seen only a few times. This chain joins TRBV29-1 and TRBJ1-1; D is undetermined. The CDR3 extends over 13 amino acids. Per the germline V gene, CDR1 is SQVTM and CDR2 is ANQGSEA. V lost 8 bases, J lost 4 bases, and 17 bases lay in between. The CDR3 region is CSHPGVGGTEAFF. CDR3 DNA sequence: TGCAGCCACCCAGGTGTGGGAGGCACTGAAGCTTTCTTT.

This rearrangement joins TRBV11-3 to TRBJ2-2; D is ambiguous. The V gene lost 5 bases and the J gene lost 7 bases, with 8 bases spanning the gap. Germline V gene lookup returns CDR1 SGHNT and CDR2 YENEEA. The CDR3 loop spans 12 amino acids. The CDR3, as DNA: TGTGCCAGCAGCCTCTCGGGCGGGGAGCTGTTTTTT. This encodes CASSLSGGELFF.

The rearrangement joins TRBV18 to TRBJ2-3; 13 bases agree with TRBD2. The CDR3 covers 15 residues. In germline, CDR1 is KGHSH, CDR2 LQKENI. The trim removed 2 bases at V and 4 bases at J, leaving 0 bases unmatched. CDR3 sequence reads: CASSPGLAGADTQYF. In DNA form, the CDR3 reads TGTGCCAGCTCACCAGGACTAGCGGGAGCAGATACGCAGTATTTT. Drawing the rest from reference TRBV18 and TRBJ2-3, the complete variable domain is NAGVMQNPRHLVRRRGQEARLRCSPMKGHSHVYWYRQLPEEGLKFMVYLQKENIIDESGMPKERFSAEFPKEGPSILRIQQVVRGDSAAYFCASSPGLAGADTQYFGPGTRLTVL.

Only a few counts were recorded for this clone. CDR3 region: CASSTGQGVGETQYF. CDR3 coding DNA: TGTGCCAGCAGCACCGGACAGGGGGTGGGTGAGACCCAGTACTTC. The rearrangement uses TRBV11-2 and TRBJ2-5; 10 bases align to TRBD1. Germline CDR1 and CDR2: SGHAT and FQNNGV. Unmatched junction bases numbered 8, after V lost 5 bases and J lost 5 bases. The CDR3 runs to 15 residues.

This chain joins TRBV12-1 and TRBJ2-7; whether TRBD2, the table's D call, matches the DNA was not checked. TRBV12-1 is a known pseudogene. The CDR3 has 17 residues. The DNA for the CDR3 is TGTGCCAGCAGCCCTCGTCGTTTCGAGGGAGGGAGGCACGAGCAGTACTTC. Its translation is CASSPRRFEGGRHEQYF.

The count of this clone is one. The chain uses TRBV28 and TRBJ1-3, with D perhaps matching TRBD1 (6 bases). The CDR3 runs 15 residues. The V end was cut by 8 bases, the J end by 0 bases, with 14 bases between. In germline, CDR1 is MDHEN, CDR2 SYDVKM. The CDR3 DNA reads TGTGCCAGCTGCCCCTCGGGACACTCTGGAAACACCATATATTTT. Its protein is CASCPSGHSGNTIYF.

V is TRBV7-8 and J is TRBJ2-6; D perhaps matches TRBD1 (6 bases). The CDR3 has 16 amino acids. The V end lost 4 bases, the J end lost 1 base, and 11 bases lay between the germline ends. CDR1 and CDR2 from the germline V gene are SGHVS and FQNEAQ. This CDR3 is CASSSGQFSGANVLTF. CDR3 in DNA: TGTGCCAGCAGCTCCGGACAGTTTTCTGGGGCCAACGTCCTGACTTTC. Full variable domain (missing parts from reference TRBV7-8 and TRBJ2-6): GAGVSQSPRYKVAKRGQDVALRCDPISGHVSLFWYQQALGQGPEFLTYFQNEAQLDKSGLPSDRFFAERPEGSVSTLKIQRTQQEDSAVYLCASSSGQFSGANVLTFGAGSRLTVL.

The chain employs TRBV18 and TRBJ2-7, with 10 bases fitting TRBD1. CDR1 KGHSH and CDR2 LQKENI come from the germline V gene. J was trimmed by 2 bases and V by 3 bases; bases with no gene match: 1. The CDR3 loop spans 14 amino acids. The CDR3: CASSPGTGAYEQYF. CDR3 in DNA: TGTGCCAGCTCACCGGGGACAGGGGCCTACGAGCAGTACTTC.

The chain uses TRBV20-1 and TRBJ2-7; D is undetermined. The germline gives CDR1 DFQATT, CDR2 SNEGSKA (reference sequence). This CDR3 is 12 amino acids long. V gave up 3 bases and J gave up 0 bases, with 6 bases separating them. CDR3 loop: CSASSTSYEQYF. The CDR3 region has the DNA TGCAGTGCTAGTTCGACCTCCTACGAGCAGTACTTC.

The chain combines TRBV29-1 with TRBJ1-1; D not resolved. The CDR3 spans 14 residues. Germline V gene data show CDR1 as SQVTM and CDR2 as ANQGSEA. The germline V and J ends were trimmed by 5 bases and 1 base, with 14 bases remaining between them. The chain's CDR3 is CSVRVLAENTEAFF. The CDR3 region has the DNA TGCAGCGTTCGGGTCTTGGCGGAGAACACTGAAGCTTTCTTT.

This clone qualifies as medium-sized. The genes are TRBV28 and TRBJ2-2; D remains ambiguous. This CDR3 is 13 amino acids long. V was shortened by 8 bases and J by 7 bases, with 14 bases between the two germline ends. Germline CDR1 is MDHEN and CDR2 is SYDVKM. The CDR3 loop is CASANPDGGELFF. Written as DNA, the CDR3 is TGTGCCAGCGCAAATCCCGACGGCGGGGAGCTGTTTTTT.

J is TRBJ2-7 and V is TRBV3-1 (or the pseudogene TRBV3-2); a weak D match, TRBD1 (5 bases). The CDR3 covers 14 residues. Germline V gives CDR1 LGHDT, CDR2 YNNKEL (reference sequence). Trimming took 4 bases from V and 5 from J, leaving 15 bases between them. DNA of the CDR3: TGTGCCAGCAGCCCCGTTGTGGGGCCCCACGAGCAGTACTTC. The encoded protein is CASSPVVGPHEQYF.

This chain links TRBV2 with TRBJ1-4; unclear D gene. Per the germline V gene, CDR1 is SNHLY and CDR2 is FYNNEI. There are 15 residues in the CDR3. Trimming shortened V by 7 bases and J by 0 bases, and 12 bases separated the two germline ends. The CDR3 reads CASTREGATNEKLFF. In DNA, the CDR3 is TGTGCCAGCACCAGAGAAGGAGCAACTAATGAAAAACTGTTTTTT. Full variable domain (rest looked up from reference TRBV2 and TRBJ1-4): EPEVTQTPSHQVTQMGQEVILRCVPISNHLYFYWYRQILGQKVEFLVSFYNNEISEKSEIFDDQFSVERPDGSNFTLKIRSTKLEDSAMYFCASTREGATNEKLFFGSGTQLSVL.

The V gene is TRBV5-1, the J gene TRBJ2-5, with D hard to call. Germline loops: CDR1 SGHRS, CDR2 YFSETQ. V was pared by 0 bases and J by 4 bases, with 13 bases between. The CDR3 sequence is 15 residues long. The CDR3 is CASSLAADGPETQYF. CDR3 nucleotides: TGCGCCAGCAGCTTGGCCGCGGATGGGCCAGAGACCCAGTACTTC.

CDR3 region: CASSFGTNRVGNTEAFF. Written as DNA, the CDR3 is TGCGCCAGCAGCTTTGGGACCAACAGGGTGGGGAACACTGAAGCTTTCTTT. The chain recombines TRBV5-1 with TRBJ1-1, with a tentative D call TRBD1 (6 bases). CDR3 size: 17 residues. Germline assignment: CDR1 SGHRS and CDR2 YFSETQ. Between the trimmed V and J ends, which lost 2 bases and 1 base, there was a span of 18 bases.